This entry is about one T cell receptor beta chain. The total RNA was obtained from whole blood that was not fractionated. This entry belongs to a study of human T cells and chemical hapten exposure. One entry per CDR3 protein results from TCRdb running MiXCR on the 5' RACE reads. The sample lists over 70,000 distinct CDR3 sequences; more than 15% were seen once. Germline CDR1 DFQATT, CDR2 SNEGSKA (reference sequence). The CDR3 extends over 14 amino acids. Trimming removed 8 bases from V and 0 bases from J, with 14 bases in between. The sequence was obtained from a female donor in good health. V is TRBV20-1 and J is TRBJ1-5; D might be TRBD1 (5 bases). As DNA, the CDR3 is TGCAGTTCACAGGCGAGCCATAGCAATCAGCCCCAGCATTTT. Protein sequence: CSSQASHSNQPQHF.